These 21 T cell receptor beta chains were sequenced from one sample in a study of T cells in localized non-small cell lung cancer. The data were produced by immunoSEQ multiplex PCR, yet TCRdb's version contains in-frame clones alone and is incomplete. Among roughly 35,000 clones listed, around 92% were seen once. The source was peripheral blood, collected before any cancer treatment. The receptors stem from an older female donor with stage I lung adenocarcinoma.

The chain joins TRBV2 to TRBJ2-1, with 7 bases matching TRBD2. This CDR3 spans 16 amino acids. V trimming: 5 bases; J trimming: 0 bases; junction bases outside the gene matches: 7. Germline-derived CDR1 and CDR2 are SNHLY and FYNNEI. The DNA of the CDR3 is TGTGCCAGCAGTCGACTAGCCCCTGGCTCCTACAATGAGCAGTTCTTC. Amino acids: CASSRLAPGSYNEQFF.

The chain uses TRBV2 and TRBJ1-6; 8 bases are shared with TRBD1. Germline V CDR1 and CDR2: SNHLY, FYNNEI. CDR3 length: 14 residues. V dropped 5 bases and J dropped 10; count of bases not matched to a gene: 7. CDR3 in amino acids: CASSLRQGSSPLHF. The CDR3 DNA is TGTGCCAGCAGTCTGAGACAGGGGAGCTCACCCCTCCACTTT.

The V call is TRBV29-1, the J call TRBJ2-3; D is possibly TRBD1 or TRBD2 (5 bases each). The V gene lost 3 bases and the J gene lost 2 bases, with 27 bases spanning the gap. The CDR3 is made up of 19 amino acids. The germline V gene encodes CDR1 SQVTM and CDR2 ANQGSEA. In nucleotides, the CDR3 is TGCAGCGTTGATCTGAGGGGCCTTAGACGACAGACCGTCACAGATACGCAGTATTTT. Its protein is CSVDLRGLRRQTVTDTQYF.

V and J are TRBV28 and TRBJ1-5, with TRBD1 matching over 10 bases. Trimming took 6 bases from V and 5 from J; bases not matched to a gene: 7. This CDR3 is built from 15 residues. Germline V gene data show CDR1 as MDHEN and CDR2 as SYDVKM. The CDR3 coding sequence is TGTGCCAGCAGCGTATCGGGACAGGGGTATCAGCCCCAGCATTTT. Its protein is CASSVSGQGYQPQHF.

CDR3 DNA sequence: TGTGCCAGCAGTCCCGGACAGGGGCGCTACGGCTACACCTTC. As protein: CASSPGQGRYGYTF. V usage is TRBV27 and J usage is TRBJ1-2; 9 positions match TRBD1. Germline V gene sequence: CDR1 MNHEY, CDR2 SMNVEV (reference sequence). The V gene end was trimmed by 5 bases and the J gene end by 8 bases; junction bases not matched to a gene: 9. This CDR3 comprises 14 residues.

The rearrangement uses TRBV6-6 and TRBJ1-4; the match to TRBD1 covers 9 bases. Per germline, CDR1 MNHNY and CDR2 SVGAGI (reference sequence). The V segment lost 8 bases and the J segment 6 bases; nucleotides outside the gene matches: 1. The CDR3 spans 12 residues. This CDR3 reads CASRTGDEKLFF. CDR3 DNA sequence: TGTGCCAGCCGGACAGGGGATGAAAAACTGTTTTTT.

The V gene is TRBV10-3, the J gene TRBJ1-2; a possible D gene is TRBD1 (5 bases). Germline V gives CDR1 ENHRY, CDR2 SYGVKD. The ends were cut back, 10 bases at V and 6 bases at J, with 15 bases in the middle. This CDR3 spans 12 amino acids. The CDR3 is CASFPGGDGYTF. The CDR3, as DNA: TGTGCCAGCTTTCCCGGGGGGGATGGCTACACCTTC.

The V call is TRBV11-3, the J call TRBJ2-7; possibly TRBD1 for D (5 bases). CDR1 SGHNT and CDR2 YENEEA come from the germline V gene. V lost 3 bases, J lost 1 base, and 13 bases lay in between. This CDR3 has 15 residues. DNA for the CDR3: TGTGCCAGCAGCTTCACGGCAGGGCAATCCTACGAGCAGTACTTC. This gives the protein CASSFTAGQSYEQYF.

V is TRBV30 and J is TRBJ1-4; D perhaps matches TRBD1 (6 bases). Between the trimmed V and J ends, which lost 5 bases and 11 bases, there was a span of 24 bases. The germline V gene encodes CDR1 GTSNPN and CDR2 SVGIG (reference sequence). The CDR3 covers 15 residues. The CDR3 is CAWAGLRTDGAKLFF. In DNA, the CDR3 is TGTGCCTGGGCCGGACTTAGGACAGACGGCGCGAAACTGTTTTTT.

This chain joins TRBV7-9 and TRBJ1-1, with D possibly TRBD1 on 6 matching bases. Germline assignment: CDR1 SEHNR and CDR2 FQNEAQ (reference sequence). V lost 4 bases and J 0 bases, leaving 12 bases between the germline ends. CDR3 length: 15 residues. The CDR3 DNA follows: TGTGCCAGCAGCTGGAGACAGGACTTGAACACTGAAGCTTTCTTT. Translated, it gives CASSWRQDLNTEAFF.

This chain joins TRBV12-5 and TRBJ1-5, with a tentative D call TRBD1 (5 bases). V lost 0 bases, J lost 0 bases, and 12 bases lay in between. Germline CDR1 is LGHNT and CDR2 is FRNRAP. The CDR3 is 17 amino acids. The CDR3 reads CASGLVASGVSNQPQHF. CDR3 sequence (DNA): TGTGCTAGTGGTTTGGTGGCCTCGGGGGTTAGCAATCAGCCCCAGCATTTT.

This sequence joins TRBV5-1 and TRBJ1-6, with D tentatively TRBD1 (5 bases). V gave up 1 base and J gave up 5 bases, with 7 bases separating them. The germline V gene has CDR1 SGHRS and CDR2 YFSETQ. The CDR3 contains 14 residues. The CDR3 coding sequence is TGCGCCAGCAGCTTGAGGGGTAATAATTCACCCCTCCACTTT. It encodes CASSLRGNNSPLHF.

This clone came up once. The chain has TRBV5-1 and TRBJ2-3; tentatively, D is TRBD1 (7 bases). The CDR3 has 14 residues. The V gene lost 5 bases and the J gene lost 3 bases, with 13 bases spanning the gap. Germline-derived CDR1 and CDR2 are SGHRS and YFSETQ. CDR3 sequence (DNA): TGCGCCAGCAGGCAGGGGGGTTGGACAGATACGCAGTATTTT. Translating it yields CASRQGGWTDTQYF. Together with reference TRBV5-1 and TRBJ2-3, the CDR3 gives the full variable domain: KAGVTQTPRYLIKTRGQQVTLSCSPISGHRSVSWYQQTPGQGLQFLFEYFSETQRNKGNFPGRFSGRQFSNSRSEMNVSTLELGDSALYLCASRQGGWTDTQYFGPGTRLTVL.

CDR3 DNA: TGTGCCGTCCCCCGGGGGACAGGGAGTGGCTACACCTTC. It codes for CAVPRGTGSGYTF. V usage is TRBV30 and J usage is TRBJ1-2; 9 positions match TRBD1. This CDR3 region has 13 residues. Trimming cost V 8 bases and J 7 bases; bases outside gene matches: 11. CDR1 GTSNPN and CDR2 SVGIG come from the germline V gene (reference sequence). Together with reference TRBV30 and TRBJ1-2, the CDR3 gives the full variable domain: SQTIHQWPATLVQPVGSPLSLECTVEGTSNPNLYWYRQAAGRGLQLLFYSVGIGQISSEVPQNLSASRPQDRQFILSSKKLLLSDSGFYLCAVPRGTGSGYTFGSGTRLTVV.

This chain uses TRBV7-9 with TRBJ2-5; tentatively, D is TRBD2 (5 bases). V lost 4 bases to trimming and J lost 5 bases, with 14 bases between them. Germline V gene lookup returns CDR1 SEHNR and CDR2 FQNEAQ (reference sequence). This CDR3 comprises 14 residues. The CDR3 reads CASSSLTGKETQYF. In nucleotides, the CDR3 is TGTGCCAGCAGCTCCTTGACGGGGAAGGAGACCCAGTACTTC. The full variable domain, rest sourced from reference TRBV7-9 and TRBJ2-5, is DTGVSQNPRHKITKRGQNVTFRCDPISEHNRLYWYRQTLGQGPEFLTYFQNEAQLEKSRLLSDRFSAERPKGSFSTLEIQRTEQGDSAMYLCASSSLTGKETQYFGPGTRLLVL.

This clone was seen a few times. V and J are TRBV5-1 and TRBJ1-2, with a weak D call TRBD1 (6 bases). Germline V gene data show CDR1 as SGHRS and CDR2 as YFSETQ. CDR3 length: 12 residues. Trimming left V 2 bases short and J 5 bases short, with 7 bases between. CDR3 in amino acids: CASSLQGYGYTF. For the CDR3, the DNA is TGCGCCAGCAGCTTACAGGGTTATGGCTACACCTTC.

The chain carries TRBV2 and TRBJ2-7; D gene uncertain. The CDR3 runs 13 residues. Germline V gene sequence: CDR1 SNHLY, CDR2 FYNNEI. Trimming removed 4 bases at V and 2 bases at J, with 9 bases between. CDR3 sequence: CASSGGPAYEQYF. CDR3 sequence (DNA): TGTGCCAGCAGTGGAGGACCGGCCTACGAGCAGTACTTC.

Concerning this clone: The same CDR3 arises from other DNA sequences in this sample as well. The CDR3 sequence: CASSPGVGLVADTQYF. The CDR3 DNA follows: TGTGCCAGCAGCCCGGGAGTGGGGCTAGTGGCAGATACGCAGTATTTT. J is TRBJ2-3 and V is TRBV5-6; possible D gene TRBD2, 6 bases. CDR3 length: 16 residues. Trimming removed 4 bases from V and 4 bases from J, with 19 bases in between. Germline values: CDR1 SGHDT, CDR2 YYEEEE.

About this clone itself: Other DNA sequences from this sample encode an identical CDR3 as well. The chain recombines TRBV4-3 with TRBJ1-3; D is perhaps TRBD1 (5 bases). Germline V gene lookup returns CDR1 LGHNA and CDR2 YSLEER. The CDR3 spans 16 residues. Between the trimmed V and J ends, which lost 0 bases and 0 bases, there was a span of 9 bases. The DNA of the CDR3 is TGCGCCAGCAGCCAAGACAGGGCGAGCTCTGGAAACACCATATATTTT. Residues: CASSQDRASSGNTIYF.

The chain has TRBV5-1 and TRBJ1-1; the D gene is possibly TRBD1 (5 bases). V was trimmed by 2 bases and J by 1 base, leaving 12 bases between them. Germline V gene lookup returns CDR1 SGHRS and CDR2 YFSETQ. CDR3 length: 15 residues. The CDR3 reads CASSFQGTGNTEAFF. DNA of the CDR3: TGCGCCAGCAGCTTTCAGGGTACCGGGAACACTGAAGCTTTCTTT.

This rearrangement joins TRBV29-1 to TRBJ1-2, with 8 bases lining up with TRBD1. This CDR3 has 17 amino acids. The J segment lost 4 bases and the V segment lost 4 bases, leaving 17 bases of the junction unmatched. The germline V gene has CDR1 SQVTM and CDR2 ANQGSEA. As DNA, the CDR3 is TGCAGCGTTGTGGGGGGGGGACAGGTCCCTATCAGCTATGGCTACACCTTC. Translated: CSVVGGGQVPISYGYTF.